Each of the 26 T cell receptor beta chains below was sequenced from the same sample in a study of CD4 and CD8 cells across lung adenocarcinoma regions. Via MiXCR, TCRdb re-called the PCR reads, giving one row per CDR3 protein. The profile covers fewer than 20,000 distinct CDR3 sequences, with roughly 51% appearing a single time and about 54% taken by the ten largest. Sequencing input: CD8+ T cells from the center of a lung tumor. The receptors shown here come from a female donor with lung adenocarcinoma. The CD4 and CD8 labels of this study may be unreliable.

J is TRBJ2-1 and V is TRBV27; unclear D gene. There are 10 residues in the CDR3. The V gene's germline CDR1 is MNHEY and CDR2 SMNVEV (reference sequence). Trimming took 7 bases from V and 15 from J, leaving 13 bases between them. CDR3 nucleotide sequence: TGTGCCAGCATCTCCCCGGGTGCGTTCTTC. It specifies CASISPGAFF.

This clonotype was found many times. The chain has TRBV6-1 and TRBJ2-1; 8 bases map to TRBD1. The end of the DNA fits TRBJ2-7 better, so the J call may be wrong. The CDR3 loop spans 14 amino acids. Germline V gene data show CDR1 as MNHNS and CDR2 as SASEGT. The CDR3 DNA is TGTGCCAGCAGAACCCAGGGGGCACCCTACGAGCAGTACTTC. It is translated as CASRTQGAPYEQYF.

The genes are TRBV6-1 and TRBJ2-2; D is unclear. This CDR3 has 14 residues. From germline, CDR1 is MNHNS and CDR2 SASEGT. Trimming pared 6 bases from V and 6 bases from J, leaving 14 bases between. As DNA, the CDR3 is TGTGCCAGCAGCCGTTCTAGTATGGCCGGGGAGCTGTTTTTT. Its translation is CASSRSSMAGELFF.

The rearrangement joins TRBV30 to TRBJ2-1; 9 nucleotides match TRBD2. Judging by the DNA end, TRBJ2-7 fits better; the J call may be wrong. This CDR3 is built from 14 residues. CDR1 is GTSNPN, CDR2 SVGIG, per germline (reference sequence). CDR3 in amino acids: CAWSLAGGPYEQYF. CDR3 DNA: TGTGCCTGGAGTCTGGCGGGAGGGCCCTACGAGCAGTACTTC.

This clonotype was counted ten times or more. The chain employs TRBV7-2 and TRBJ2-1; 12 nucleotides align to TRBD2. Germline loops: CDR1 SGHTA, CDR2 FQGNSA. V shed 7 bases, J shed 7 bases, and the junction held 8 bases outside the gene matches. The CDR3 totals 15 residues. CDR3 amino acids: CASNTLAGGVNEQFF. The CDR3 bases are TGTGCCAGCAACACGCTAGCGGGGGGGGTGAATGAGCAGTTCTTC.

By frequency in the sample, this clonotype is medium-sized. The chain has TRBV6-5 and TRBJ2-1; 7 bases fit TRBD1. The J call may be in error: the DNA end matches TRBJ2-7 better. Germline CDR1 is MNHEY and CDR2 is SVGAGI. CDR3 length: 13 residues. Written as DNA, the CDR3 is TGTGCCAGCAGTCCGGGACAGACTCCCGAGCAGTACTTC. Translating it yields CASSPGQTPEQYF.

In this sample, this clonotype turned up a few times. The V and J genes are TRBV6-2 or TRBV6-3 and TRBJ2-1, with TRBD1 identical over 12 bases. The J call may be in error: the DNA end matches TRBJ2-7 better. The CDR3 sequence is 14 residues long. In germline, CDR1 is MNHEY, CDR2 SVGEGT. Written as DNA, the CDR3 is TGTGCCAGCAGCCCCCCCGGGACAGGGGGCGTGCAGTACTTC. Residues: CASSPPGTGGVQYF.

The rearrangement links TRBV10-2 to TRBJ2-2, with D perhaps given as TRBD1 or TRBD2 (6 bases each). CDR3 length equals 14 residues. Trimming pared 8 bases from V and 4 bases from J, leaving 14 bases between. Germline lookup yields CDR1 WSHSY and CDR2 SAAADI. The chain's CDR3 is CASWGAAGTGELFF. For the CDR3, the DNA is TGCGCCAGCTGGGGGGCGGCTGGCACCGGGGAGCTGTTTTTT.

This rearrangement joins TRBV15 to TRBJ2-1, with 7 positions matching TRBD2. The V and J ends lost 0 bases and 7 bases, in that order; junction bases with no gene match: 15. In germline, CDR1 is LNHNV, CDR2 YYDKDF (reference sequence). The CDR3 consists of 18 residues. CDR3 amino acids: CATSRDRGAGRDQNEQFF. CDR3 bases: TGTGCCACCAGCAGAGATAGGGGAGCGGGAAGAGATCAGAATGAGCAGTTCTTC.

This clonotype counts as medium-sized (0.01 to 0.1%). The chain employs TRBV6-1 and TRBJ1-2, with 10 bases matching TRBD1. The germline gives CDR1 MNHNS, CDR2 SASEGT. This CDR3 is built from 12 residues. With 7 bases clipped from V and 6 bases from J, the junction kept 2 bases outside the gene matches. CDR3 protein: CASKDRGHGYTF. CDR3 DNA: TGTGCCAGCAAAGACAGGGGGCATGGCTACACCTTC.

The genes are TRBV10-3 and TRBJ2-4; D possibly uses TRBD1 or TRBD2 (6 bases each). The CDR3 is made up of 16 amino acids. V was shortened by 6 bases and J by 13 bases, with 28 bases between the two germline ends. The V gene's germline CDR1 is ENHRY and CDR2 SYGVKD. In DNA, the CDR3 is TGTGCCATCAGCTCCCGGGGGCTGAGTGGCACAGACACGCAGTACTTC. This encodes CAISSRGLSGTDTQYF.

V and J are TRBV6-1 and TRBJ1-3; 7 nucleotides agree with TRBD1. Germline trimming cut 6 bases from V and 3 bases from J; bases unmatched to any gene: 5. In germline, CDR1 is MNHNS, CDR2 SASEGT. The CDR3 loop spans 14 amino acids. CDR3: CASRDRTGGNTIYF. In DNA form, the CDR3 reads TGTGCCAGCAGAGATAGGACAGGTGGAAACACCATATATTTT.

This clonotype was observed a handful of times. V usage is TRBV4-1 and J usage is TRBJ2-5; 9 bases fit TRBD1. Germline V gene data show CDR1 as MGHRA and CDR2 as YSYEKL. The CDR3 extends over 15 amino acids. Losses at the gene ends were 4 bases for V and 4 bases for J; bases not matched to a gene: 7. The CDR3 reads CASSPRDREGETQYF. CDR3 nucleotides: TGCGCCAGCAGCCCTCGGGACAGGGAAGGAGAGACCCAGTACTTC.

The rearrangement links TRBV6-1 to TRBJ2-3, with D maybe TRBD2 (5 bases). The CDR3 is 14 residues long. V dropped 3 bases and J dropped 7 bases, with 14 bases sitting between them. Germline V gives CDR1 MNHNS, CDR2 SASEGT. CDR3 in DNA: TGTGCCAGCAGTGATCCCGGATCGGGAAATACGCAGTATTTT. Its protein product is CASSDPGSGNTQYF.

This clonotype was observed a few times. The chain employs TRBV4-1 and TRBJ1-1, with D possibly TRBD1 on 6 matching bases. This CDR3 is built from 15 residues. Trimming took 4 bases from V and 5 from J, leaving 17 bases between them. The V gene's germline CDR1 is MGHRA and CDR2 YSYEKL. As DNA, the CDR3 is TGCGCCAGCAGCCCATCGGGGAGAGGGGGGACTGAAGCTTTCTTT. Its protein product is CASSPSGRGGTEAFF.

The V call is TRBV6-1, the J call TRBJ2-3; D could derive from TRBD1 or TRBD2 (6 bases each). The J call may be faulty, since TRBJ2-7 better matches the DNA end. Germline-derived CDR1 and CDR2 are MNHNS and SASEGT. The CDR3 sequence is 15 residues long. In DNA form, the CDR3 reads TGTGCCACCGAAAACGGGGGCCTAGCGACAGATACGCAGTACTTC. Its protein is CATENGGLATDTQYF.

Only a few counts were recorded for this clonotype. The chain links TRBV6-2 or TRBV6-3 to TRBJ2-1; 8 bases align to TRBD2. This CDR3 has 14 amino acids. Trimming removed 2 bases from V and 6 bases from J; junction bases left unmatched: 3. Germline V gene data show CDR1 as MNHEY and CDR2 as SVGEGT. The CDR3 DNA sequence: TGTGCCAGCAGTTACACTAGCGGACTCAATGAGCAGTTCTTC. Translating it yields CASSYTSGLNEQFF.

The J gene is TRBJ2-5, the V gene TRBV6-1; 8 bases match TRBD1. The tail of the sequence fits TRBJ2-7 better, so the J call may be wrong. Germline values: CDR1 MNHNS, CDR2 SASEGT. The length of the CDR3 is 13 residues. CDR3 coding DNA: TGTGCCAGCAGTGACAGGGGGCTGAGCGAGCAGTACTTC. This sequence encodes CASSDRGLSEQYF.

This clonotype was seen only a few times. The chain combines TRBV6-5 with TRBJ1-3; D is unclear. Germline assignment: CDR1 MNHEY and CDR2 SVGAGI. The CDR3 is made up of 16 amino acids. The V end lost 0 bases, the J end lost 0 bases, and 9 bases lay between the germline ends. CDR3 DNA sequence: TGTGCCAGCAGTTACTCACGACCGAGCTCTGGAAACACCATATATTTT. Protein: CASSYSRPSSGNTIYF.

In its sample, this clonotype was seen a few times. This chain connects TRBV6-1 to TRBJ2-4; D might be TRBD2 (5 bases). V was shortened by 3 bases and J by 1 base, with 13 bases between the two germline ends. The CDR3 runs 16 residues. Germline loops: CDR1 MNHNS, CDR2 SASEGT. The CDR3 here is CASSDGRSGAKNIQYF. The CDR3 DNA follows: TGTGCCAGCAGTGATGGGAGATCGGGTGCCAAAAACATTCAGTACTTC.

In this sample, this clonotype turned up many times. The CDR3 nucleotides read TGTGCCAGCAGTGACACCCTGAACACTGAAGCTTTCTTT. Its protein is CASSDTLNTEAFF. The chain carries TRBV6-1 and TRBJ1-1; D call uncertain. CDR3 length equals 13 residues. CDR1 is MNHNS and CDR2 is SASEGT in the germline V gene. The V and J ends lost 3 bases and 0 bases respectively, with 5 bases between them.

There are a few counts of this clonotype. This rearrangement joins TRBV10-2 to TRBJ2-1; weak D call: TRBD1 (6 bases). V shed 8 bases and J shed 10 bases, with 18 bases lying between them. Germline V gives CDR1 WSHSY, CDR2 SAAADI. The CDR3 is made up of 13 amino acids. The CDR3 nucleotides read TGCGCCAGCCGCAGGGGAACAAACTACGAGCAGTTCTTC. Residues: CASRRGTNYEQFF.

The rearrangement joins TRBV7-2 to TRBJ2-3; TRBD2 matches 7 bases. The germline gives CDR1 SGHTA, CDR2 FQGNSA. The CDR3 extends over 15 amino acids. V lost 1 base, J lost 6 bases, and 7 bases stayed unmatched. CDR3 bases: TGTGCCAGCAGCTTAGGGGGGGAGGGGCCGGATACGCAGTATTTT. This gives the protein CASSLGGEGPDTQYF.

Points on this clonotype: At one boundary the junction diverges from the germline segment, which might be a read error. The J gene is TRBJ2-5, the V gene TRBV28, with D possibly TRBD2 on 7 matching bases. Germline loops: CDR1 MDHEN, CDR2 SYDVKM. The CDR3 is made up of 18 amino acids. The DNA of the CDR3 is TGTGCCAGCAGTTTAGCGGGGATCGGGGGGCCGTCCAAAAAGACTCAGTACTTC. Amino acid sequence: CASSLAGIGGPSKKTQYF. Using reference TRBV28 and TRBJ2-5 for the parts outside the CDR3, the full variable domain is DVKVTQSSRYLVKRTGEKVFLECVQDMDHENMFWYRQDPGLGLRLIYFSYDVKMKEKGDIPEGYSVSREKKERFSLILESASTNQTSMYLCASSLAGIGGPSKKTQYFGPGTRLLVL.

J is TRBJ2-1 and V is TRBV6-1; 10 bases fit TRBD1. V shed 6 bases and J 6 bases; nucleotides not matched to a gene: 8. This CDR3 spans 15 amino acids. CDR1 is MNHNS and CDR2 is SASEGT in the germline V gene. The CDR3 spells CASRRMGQGFNEQFF. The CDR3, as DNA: TGTGCCAGCAGGAGGATGGGACAGGGGTTCAATGAGCAGTTCTTC.

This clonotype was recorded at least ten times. DNA for the CDR3: TGTGCCAGCTACTCAGGACTATACGAGCAGTACTTC. It yields the protein CASYSGLYEQYF. The chain couples TRBV27 to TRBJ2-7, with D maybe TRBD2 (6 bases). The germline V gene has CDR1 MNHEY and CDR2 SMNVEV (reference sequence). CDR3 length: 12 residues. The V gene lost 8 bases and the J gene lost 4 bases, with 12 bases spanning the gap.